This T cell receptor beta chain came from a study of OX40 agonist ivuxolimab in advanced cancers. The study sampled blood at baseline, cycle 4 day 1, and cycle 7 day 1. Study conclusions and caveats: Within 6 weeks, CD4+ and CD8+ blood T cells expanded clonally at 0.1 to 3.0 mg/kg.

Assay used: immunoSEQ multiplex PCR; TCRdb lists only in-frame clones, some missing. The table includes around 53,000 clones, 85% detected once. In the case of this clone: Its target is not known.

This clonotype originated in an adult with an advanced solid tumor such as melanoma, head and neck, liver or kidney cancer. The sequencing here drew on CD4+ or CD8+ T cells sorted from blood, taken in a trial of the OX40 agonist ivuxolimab.

CDR3 in amino acids: CASSVGDEQFF. The CDR3 bases are TGTGCCAGCAGCGTAGGGGATGAGCAGTTCTTC. The chain couples TRBV9 to TRBJ2-1; D is unresolved. This CDR3 region has 11 residues. With 0 bases removed from V and 8 bases from J, the gap between germline ends came to 3 bases. CDR1 SGDLS and CDR2 YYNGEE come from the germline V gene.